Presented here are 21 T cell receptor beta chains from one specimen sequenced in a study of Ad26.COV2.S vaccination and SARS-CoV-2 variants. Treatment given: 15 to 20 received Ad26.COV2.S at low or high dose, single or two shots; five or six received placebo; per-sample allocation not given. Sampling was performed 63 days after the first vaccine or placebo injection. TCRdb's table, derived via immunoSEQ multiplex PCR, lists solely in-frame clones and lacks some. Counted here are 290,000 or so clones, 87% occurring once; the ten biggest clones make up about 3.5%. The source material was peripheral blood, sampled in a trial of Ad26.COV2.S vaccine versus placebo. These receptors came from a person aged 18-60 years who received the Ad26.COV2.S COVID-19 vaccine or a placebo.

This rearrangement joins TRBV6-6 to TRBJ1-5, with no clear D. Germline CDR1 and CDR2: MNHNY and SVGAGI (reference sequence). This CDR3 is built from 16 residues. Trimming left V 4 bases short and J 3 bases short, with 16 bases between. The CDR3 coding sequence is TGTGCCAGCAGTTTAAGACGGGAGAACCTCAATCAGCCCCAGCATTTT. Its protein is CASSLRRENLNQPQHF.

This clone was found a few times. The chain links TRBV7-2 to TRBJ2-3; tentatively, D is TRBD2 (5 bases). CDR3 length equals 17 residues. Trimming cost V 6 bases and J 3 bases, with 22 bases left between them. Germline V gives CDR1 SGHTA, CDR2 FQGNSA. CDR3: CASRLKKVGVSTDTQYF. The CDR3, as DNA: TGTGCCAGCAGACTTAAAAAGGTCGGGGTTTCGACAGATACGCAGTATTTT.

The CDR3, as DNA: TGTGCCAGTAGTATAGCGGCAGGGGGGAATCAGCCCCAGCATTTT. It specifies CASSIAAGGNQPQHF. V and J are TRBV19 and TRBJ1-5; TRBD1 matches at 7 bases. Germline V lookup: CDR1 LNHDA, CDR2 SQIVND (reference sequence). This CDR3 is built from 15 residues. The trim removed 1 base at V and 4 bases at J, leaving 4 bases unmatched.

J is TRBJ2-7 and V is TRBV29-1; 8 bases line up with TRBD1. The germline CDR1 and CDR2 sequences are SQVTM and ANQGSEA. CDR3 length: 13 residues. Losses at the gene ends were 4 bases for V and 3 bases for J; bases not matched to a gene: 5. The CDR3: CSVGQGISYEQYF. CDR3 in DNA: TGCAGCGTTGGACAGGGGATAAGCTACGAGCAGTACTTC.

V usage is TRBV18 and J usage is TRBJ2-3; D remains unclear. CDR3 length: 11 amino acids. Germline CDR1 is KGHSH and CDR2 is LQKENI. With 6 bases removed from V and 3 bases from J, the gap between germline ends came to 4 bases. The CDR3 DNA reads as TGTGCCAGCTCCCGTACAGATACGCAGTATTTT. Translating gives CASSRTDTQYF.

The chain links TRBV27 to TRBJ2-7; D unresolved. The germline CDR1 and CDR2 sequences are MNHEY and SMNVEV (reference sequence). Trimming took 3 bases from V and 4 from J, leaving 16 bases between them. The CDR3 is 15 residues long. The CDR3 DNA follows: TGTGCCAGCAGTTTGGGCCTAGTGGGCCCGTACGAGCAGTACTTC. Its protein is CASSLGLVGPYEQYF.

A single count supports this clone. The chain has TRBV5-1 and TRBJ2-1; D remains ambiguous. Per the germline V gene, CDR1 is SGHRS and CDR2 is YFSETQ. The CDR3 has 14 residues. The V and J ends lost 4 bases and 8 bases respectively, with 16 bases between them. The DNA of the CDR3 is TGCGCCAGCAGCCTTGCCCTGAGTTACTATGAGCAGTTCTTC. As protein: CASSLALSYYEQFF. Together with reference TRBV5-1 and TRBJ2-1, the CDR3 gives the full variable domain: KAGVTQTPRYLIKTRGQQVTLSCSPISGHRSVSWYQQTPGQGLQFLFEYFSETQRNKGNFPGRFSGRQFSNSRSEMNVSTLELGDSALYLCASSLALSYYEQFFGPGTRLTVL.

V and J are TRBV6-5 and TRBJ1-1; D gene ambiguous. CDR1 is MNHEY, CDR2 SVGAGI, per germline. Trimming stripped 4 bases from V and 5 bases from J, with 14 bases between. This CDR3 has 14 residues. DNA for the CDR3: TGTGCCAGCAGTTCGATTGAGGGAGGGACTGAAGCTTTCTTT. Its translation: CASSSIEGGTEAFF.

V gene TRBV18 combines with J gene TRBJ2-5, with TRBD2 identical over 8 bases. Looked up from germline, CDR1 is KGHSH and CDR2 is LQKENI. V was pared by 6 bases and J by 5 bases, with 8 bases of the junction left unmatched. This CDR3 is 14 amino acids long. The CDR3 DNA is TGTGCCAGCTCCAGAAGCGCTAGCGGGGAGACCCAGTACTTC. Translated, it gives CASSRSASGETQYF.

The gene calls are TRBV24-1 and TRBJ2-5; TRBD1 aligns across 10 bases. The CDR3 contains 15 residues. The V and J ends lost 5 bases and 5 bases, in that order; junction bases with no gene match: 7. CDR1 is KGHDR and CDR2 is SFDVKD in the germline V gene. The DNA of the CDR3 is TGTGCCACCAGTGGCCGGGACAGGGGTAGGGAGACCCAGTACTTC. Its protein is CATSGRDRGRETQYF.

The table lists this clone with a few counts. The chain employs TRBV5-1 and TRBJ1-2, with D maybe TRBD1 (5 bases). Trimming stripped 0 bases from V and 8 bases from J, with 8 bases between. The CDR3 loop spans 12 amino acids. Germline CDR1 reads SGHRS; CDR2 reads YFSETQ. The CDR3 protein is CASSLDRDGYTF. The CDR3 DNA reads as TGCGCCAGCAGCTTGGATCGGGACGGCTACACCTTC.

This chain joins TRBV6-2 or TRBV6-3 and TRBJ1-2; 7 positions agree with TRBD1. The CDR3 spans 13 residues. Germline trimming cut 4 bases from V and 6 bases from J; bases unmatched to any gene: 5. Germline CDR1 and CDR2: MNHEY and SVGEGT. CDR3 amino acids: CASSFQGGNGYTF. The CDR3 DNA reads as TGTGCCAGCAGTTTTCAGGGGGGCAATGGCTACACCTTC.

The rearrangement joins TRBV18 to TRBJ2-1, with 9 bases fitting TRBD2. After removal of 3 bases from V and 7 bases from J, the junction contained 13 bases not matched to a gene. This CDR3 has 17 residues. Germline-derived CDR1 and CDR2 are KGHSH and LQKENI. CDR3 in DNA: TGTGCCAGCTCACCGCGAGGCGGAGCGGGGGGCGGGAATGAGCAGTTCTTC. As protein: CASSPRGGAGGGNEQFF. Full variable domain (missing parts from reference TRBV18 and TRBJ2-1): NAGVMQNPRHLVRRRGQEARLRCSPMKGHSHVYWYRQLPEEGLKFMVYLQKENIIDESGMPKERFSAEFPKEGPSILRIQQVVRGDSAAYFCASSPRGGAGGGNEQFFGPGTRLTVL.

The chain carries TRBV19 and TRBJ1-3; D is undetermined. Germline assignment: CDR1 LNHDA and CDR2 SQIVND (reference sequence). Trimming took 6 bases from V and 4 from J, leaving 7 bases between them. The CDR3 is made up of 12 amino acids. The CDR3 sequence is CASRMGGNTIYF. The CDR3 region has the DNA TGTGCCAGTAGAATGGGAGGAAACACCATATATTTT.

The chain couples TRBV15 to TRBJ2-7; D is undetermined. This CDR3 spans 15 amino acids. Germline CDR1 reads LNHNV; CDR2 reads YYDKDF (reference sequence). V was trimmed by 1 base and J by 2 bases, leaving 12 bases between them. Written as DNA, the CDR3 is TGTGCCACCAGCAGAGTAGGCGGTGCTCCCTACGAGCAGTACTTC. Residues: CATSRVGGAPYEQYF.

This rearrangement joins TRBV11-2 to TRBJ2-3; D not certain. The CDR3 has 11 residues. Germline loops: CDR1 SGHAT, CDR2 FQNNGV. Trimming left V 5 bases short and J 6 bases short, with 6 bases between. CDR3 loop: CASSPRDTQYF. In DNA form, the CDR3 reads TGTGCCAGCAGCCCCCGGGATACGCAGTATTTT. Variable domain in full (rest from reference TRBV11-2 and TRBJ2-3): EAGVAQSPRYKIIEKRQSVAFWCNPISGHATLYWYQQILGQGPKLLIQFQNNGVVDDSQLPKDRFSAERLKGVDSTLKIQPAKLEDSAVYLCASSPRDTQYFGPGTRLTVL.

The chain couples TRBV29-1 to TRBJ1-2; D is unresolved. V lost 4 bases, J lost 9 bases, and 18 bases lay in between. Germline CDR1 SQVTM, CDR2 ANQGSEA. The CDR3 loop spans 13 amino acids. CDR3 nucleotide sequence: TGCAGCGTTGTACCGGCGGTGGGTGGCCGCTACACCTTC. Amino acids: CSVVPAVGGRYTF.

The chain uses TRBV3-1 (or the pseudogene TRBV3-2) and TRBJ2-3; 11 bases map to TRBD2. V trimming: 1 base; J trimming: 4 bases; junction bases outside the gene matches: 16. The CDR3 sequence is 20 residues long. CDR1 is LGHDT and CDR2 is YNNKEL in the germline V gene (reference sequence). This CDR3 reads CASSQVSGGAKWKNADTQYF. CDR3 sequence (DNA): TGTGCCAGCAGCCAAGTTAGCGGGGGGGCCAAATGGAAGAACGCAGATACGCAGTATTTT.

The chain has TRBV6-6 and TRBJ2-6; D unclear. The CDR3 sequence is 16 residues long. CDR1 MNHNY and CDR2 SVGAGI come from the germline V gene (reference sequence). V was trimmed by 8 bases and J by 0 bases, leaving 14 bases between them. CDR3: CASSAPWSSGANVLTF. The CDR3 nucleotides read TGTGCCAGCTCAGCTCCGTGGAGCTCTGGGGCCAACGTCCTGACTTTC.

This clone was found a few times. This same CDR3 is encoded by further DNA sequences in the sample. CDR3 protein: CAWSLGQDTEAFF. The CDR3 nucleotides are TGTGCCTGGAGTTTAGGACAGGACACTGAAGCTTTCTTT. The chain joins TRBV30 to TRBJ1-1, with TRBD1 matching 7 bases. This CDR3 spans 13 amino acids. Per the germline V gene, CDR1 is GTSNPN and CDR2 is SVGIG (reference sequence). V lost 2 bases, J lost 3 bases, and 3 bases stayed unmatched.

The chain combines TRBV7-8 with TRBJ1-3; 8 nucleotides line up with TRBD1. The CDR3 runs 17 residues. After removal of 5 bases from V and 0 bases from J, the junction contained 9 bases not matched to a gene. Germline V gives CDR1 SGHVS, CDR2 FQNEAQ. CDR3 DNA sequence: TGTGCCAGCAGCGTGAGAAACAGGGGGATCTCTGGAAACACCATATATTTT. It specifies CASSVRNRGISGNTIYF. The full variable domain, in which reference TRBV7-8 and TRBJ1-3 provide the parts outside the CDR3, is GAGVSQSPRYKVAKRGQDVALRCDPISGHVSLFWYQQALGQGPEFLTYFQNEAQLDKSGLPSDRFFAERPEGSVSTLKIQRTQQEDSAVYLCASSVRNRGISGNTIYFGEGSWLTVV.